These 27 T cell receptor beta chains originate from one sample sequenced in a study of radiation and T cells in renal cell carcinoma. TCRdb keeps only in-frame clones here, not all; method: immunoSEQ multiplex PCR. Among 95,000 to 150,000 clones listed, about four fifths were seen once. Regarding time point: baseline pretreatment blood. Indicated treatment: 15 Gy SBRT to primary tumor, nephrectomy 4 weeks later. This specimen consisted of blood, obtained from a patient whose treatment included radiotherapy and nephrectomy. These TCRs come from a woman aged 60-75 years with renal cell carcinoma.

This chain links TRBV5-1 with TRBJ1-2; unclear D gene. The CDR3 is 13 amino acids. Germline V gene sequence: CDR1 SGHRS, CDR2 YFSETQ. V lost 3 bases and J lost 4, with 10 bases in between. The CDR3 loop reads CASSSNWPYGYTF. The CDR3 DNA reads as TGCGCCAGCAGCTCCAACTGGCCCTATGGCTACACCTTC.

This clone was seen once. The chain joins TRBV2 to TRBJ1-3, with no clear D. CDR1 is SNHLY, CDR2 FYNNEI, per germline. CDR3 length: 16 residues. Trimming left V 2 bases short and J 0 bases short, with 11 bases between. CDR3 bases: TGTGCCAGCAGTGAACAGCCCTTTAACTCTGGAAACACCATATATTTT. This translates into CASSEQPFNSGNTIYF.

The chain uses TRBV5-1 and TRBJ2-1; D is ambiguous. The CDR3 covers 14 residues. The V and J ends lost 0 bases and 8 bases respectively, with 12 bases between them. Germline V gene sequence: CDR1 SGHRS, CDR2 YFSETQ. CDR3 in DNA: TGCGCCAGCAGCTTGGAGGTCTCGGTCGATGAGCAGTTCTTC. The encoded protein is CASSLEVSVDEQFF.

This clone was seen just once. The J gene is TRBJ1-2, the V gene TRBV16; unclear D gene. The ends were cut back, 0 bases at V and 7 bases at J, with 9 bases in the middle. In germline, CDR1 is KGHSY, CDR2 FQNENV. CDR3 length equals 13 residues. The CDR3 sequence: CASSQSMGIGYTF. The CDR3 nucleotides read TGTGCCAGCAGCCAATCGATGGGGATTGGCTACACCTTC.

V usage is TRBV28 and J usage is TRBJ1-1, with 11 bases that match TRBD1. V gave up 8 bases and J gave up 5 bases; unmatched junction bases: 7. The CDR3 consists of 14 residues. Germline CDR1 MDHEN, CDR2 SYDVKM. The CDR3 nucleotides are TGTGCCAGCCGGGACAGGGGGGGAATTACTGAAGCTTTCTTT. Amino acids: CASRDRGGITEAFF.

The chain couples TRBV28 to TRBJ2-1, with D possibly matching TRBD1 (6 bases). Trimming cost V 6 bases and J 6 bases, with 15 bases left between them. The CDR3 sequence is 14 residues long. Germline loops: CDR1 MDHEN, CDR2 SYDVKM. For the CDR3, the DNA is TGTGCCAGCAGCTACCGGACAGCTGGCAATGAGCAGTTCTTC. Protein: CASSYRTAGNEQFF.

In this sample, this clone turned up a few times. The chain joins TRBV19 to TRBJ1-1; D is perhaps TRBD1 (5 bases). From germline, CDR1 is LNHDA and CDR2 SQIVND (reference sequence). The CDR3 runs 17 residues. V lost 6 bases to trimming and J lost 1 base, with 21 bases between them. The CDR3 region is CASSRGGTGSRNTEAFF. DNA of the CDR3: TGTGCCAGTAGCCGAGGCGGAACAGGCTCTCGGAACACTGAAGCTTTCTTT.

This clone has only one observation. CDR3: CASRRVKGTNEKLFF. The CDR3 region has the DNA TGTGCCAGCAGGAGGGTCAAGGGAACTAATGAAAAACTGTTTTTT. The chain carries TRBV6-1 and TRBJ1-4; no definite D call. The CDR3 extends over 15 amino acids. V lost 6 bases and J lost 1, with 12 bases in between. Germline CDR1 reads MNHNS; CDR2 reads SASEGT.

CDR3 region: CAISPAQVGNQPQHF. The CDR3 region has the DNA TGTGCCATCAGTCCAGCTCAGGTGGGCAATCAGCCCCAGCATTTT. This rearrangement joins TRBV10-3 to TRBJ1-5; D unclear. The V gene's germline CDR1 is ENHRY and CDR2 SYGVKD. The CDR3 extends over 15 amino acids. V lost 5 bases to trimming and J lost 2 bases, with 13 bases between them.

V and J are TRBV28 and TRBJ2-7, with TRBD2 as a possible D gene (7 bases). Trimming took off 6 bases at V and 2 bases at J, with 17 bases between the two ends. Per germline, CDR1 MDHEN and CDR2 SYDVKM. This CDR3 is 15 amino acids long. This chain's CDR3 is CASSPGGRATYEQYF. The CDR3 DNA reads as TGTGCCAGCAGCCCCGGGGGGCGGGCGACCTACGAGCAGTACTTC.

The chain employs TRBV6-5 and TRBJ1-1; the D is unclear. Germline V gene sequence: CDR1 MNHEY, CDR2 SVGAGI. The CDR3 covers 15 residues. The V end lost 8 bases, the J end lost 0 bases, and 16 bases lay between the germline ends. The CDR3 DNA sequence: TGTGCCAGCCTTACTACCGCGGTGATGAACACTGAAGCTTTCTTT. It codes for CASLTTAVMNTEAFF.

This rearrangement joins TRBV30 to TRBJ2-7; unclear D gene. This CDR3 comprises 11 residues. The V end lost 4 bases, the J end lost 7 bases, and 11 bases lay between the germline ends. The germline V gene has CDR1 GTSNPN and CDR2 SVGIG (reference sequence). The CDR3 region is CAWTLRREQYF. The CDR3 region has the DNA TGTGCCTGGACCCTCCGAAGGGAGCAGTACTTC.

V usage is TRBV5-4 and J usage is TRBJ1-5; D perhaps matches TRBD1 (6 bases). Trimming pared 3 bases from V and 0 bases from J, leaving 13 bases between. The V gene's germline CDR1 is SGHNT and CDR2 YYREEE (reference sequence). This CDR3 has 16 residues. Here the CDR3 DNA reads TGTGCCAGCAGCTGGGGGGGCAGGTATAGCAATCAGCCCCAGCATTTT. Translation gives CASSWGGRYSNQPQHF. The complete variable domain, with remaining parts taken from reference TRBV5-4 and TRBJ1-5, reads ETGVTQSPTHLIKTRGQQVTLRCSSQSGHNTVSWYQQALGQGPQFIFQYYREEENGRGNFPPRFSGLQFPNYSSELNVNALELDDSALYLCASSWGGRYSNQPQHFGDGTRLSIL.

This rearrangement joins TRBV28 to TRBJ2-1; 7 positions agree with TRBD1. The trim removed 5 bases at V and 4 bases at J, leaving 11 bases unmatched. This CDR3 comprises 16 residues. Germline lookup yields CDR1 MDHEN and CDR2 SYDVKM. CDR3 nucleotides: TGTGCCAGCAGTCGCCCCACAGGGGAGTTTTACAATGAGCAGTTCTTC. This codes for CASSRPTGEFYNEQFF.

V usage is TRBV9 and J usage is TRBJ2-1; 7 bases line up with TRBD2. The V and J ends lost 1 base and 4 bases, in that order; junction bases with no gene match: 5. In germline, CDR1 is SGDLS, CDR2 YYNGEE. The length of the CDR3 is 15 residues. The CDR3 DNA reads TGTGCCAGCAGCGTATGGCGGGAGCTTTACAATGAGCAGTTCTTC. Translated: CASSVWRELYNEQFF.

The genes are TRBV7-3 and TRBJ2-2; TRBD2 is a possible D gene (5 bases). The length of the CDR3 is 14 residues. Trimming cost V 5 bases and J 1 base, with 8 bases left between them. Germline assignment: CDR1 SGHTA and CDR2 FQGTGA. CDR3 DNA: TGTGCCAGCAGCCCCAGCGGGAACACCGGGGAGCTGTTTTTT. Encoded protein: CASSPSGNTGELFF. The full variable domain, its missing parts supplied by reference TRBV7-3 and TRBJ2-2, is GAGVSQTPSNKVTEKGKYVELRCDPISGHTALYWYRQSLGQGPEFLIYFQGTGAADDSGLPNDRFFAVRPEGSVSTLKIQRTERGDSAVYLCASSPSGNTGELFFGEGSRLTVL.

This clone was counted a few times. The chain uses TRBV10-3 and TRBJ2-7; 7 positions agree with TRBD1. The V gene's germline CDR1 is ENHRY and CDR2 SYGVKD. With V trimmed by 0 bases and J by 2 bases, 7 bases remained unmatched. There are 16 residues in the CDR3. The CDR3 spells CAISESLGQKTYEQYF. CDR3 coding DNA: TGTGCCATCAGTGAGTCGCTGGGACAGAAAACCTACGAGCAGTACTTC.

The chain links TRBV25-1 to TRBJ1-2, with D maybe TRBD1 (6 bases). V lost 5 bases, J lost 8 bases, and 15 bases lay in between. This CDR3 has 13 residues. Germline lookup yields CDR1 MGHDK and CDR2 SYGVNS. CDR3 in DNA: TGTGCCAGCAGTCTACAGGGAGCGGAAGGCTACACCTTC. Its protein is CASSLQGAEGYTF.

The rearrangement links TRBV7-3 to TRBJ2-7, with D possibly being TRBD2 (6 bases). Germline V gene sequence: CDR1 SGHTA, CDR2 FQGTGA. V was cut by 3 bases and J by 3 bases, with 12 bases left in between. The CDR3 is made up of 14 amino acids. In nucleotides, the CDR3 is TGTGCCAGCAGCTTCTCCGGAGGGTTCTACGAGCAGTACTTC. The encoded protein is CASSFSGGFYEQYF.

V is TRBV11-2 and J is TRBJ1-1; no definite D call. Germline loops: CDR1 SGHAT, CDR2 FQNNGV. V was trimmed by 3 bases and J by 0 bases, leaving 8 bases between them. The CDR3 is 14 residues long. The chain's CDR3 is CASSFGQLNTEAFF. The CDR3 DNA reads as TGTGCCAGCAGCTTTGGGCAGCTGAACACTGAAGCTTTCTTT.

The CDR3 is CASSLEAPAEQYF. The CDR3 coding sequence is TGTGCCAGCAGCTTAGAGGCCCCGGCCGAGCAGTACTTC. The V call is TRBV11-2, the J call TRBJ2-7; unclear D gene. From germline, CDR1 is SGHAT and CDR2 FQNNGV. V was cut by 0 bases and J by 6 bases, with 9 bases left in between. This CDR3 has 13 amino acids.

This clone was seen a single time. V and J are TRBV18 and TRBJ2-2; D not certain. CDR3 length: 14 residues. Trimming removed 2 bases at V and 1 base at J, with 5 bases between. Germline V lookup: CDR1 KGHSH, CDR2 LQKENI. CDR3 in DNA: TGTGCCAGCTCACCATCTTGGAACACCGGGGAGCTGTTTTTT. Its translation is CASSPSWNTGELFF.

The genes are TRBV5-6 and TRBJ1-5; tentatively, D is TRBD1 (6 bases). The CDR3 is made up of 14 amino acids. Germline V gene data show CDR1 as SGHDT and CDR2 as YYEEEE. With 0 bases removed from V and 5 bases from J, the gap between germline ends came to 9 bases. The DNA for the CDR3 is TGTGCCAGCAGCTTGGCCAGGACAGATCAGCCCCAGCATTTT. It specifies CASSLARTDQPQHF.

DNA of the CDR3: TGTGCCATGAGGACTAGCGGGGACGCGAACACCGGGGAGCTGTTTTTT. Protein product: CAMRTSGDANTGELFF. The J gene is TRBJ2-2, the V gene TRBV10-3, with 12 bases fitting TRBD2. Trimming took 9 bases from V and 0 from J; bases not matched to a gene: 5. The CDR3 covers 16 residues. CDR1 and CDR2 from the germline V gene are ENHRY and SYGVKD.

This clone was detected only a few times. V usage is TRBV28 and J usage is TRBJ2-3, with 8 bases identical to TRBD1. Germline V gene lookup returns CDR1 MDHEN and CDR2 SYDVKM. The CDR3 has 16 residues. After removal of 7 bases from V and 1 base from J, the junction contained 10 bases not matched to a gene. This CDR3 is CASTPADRVGTDTQYF. The CDR3 DNA reads as TGTGCCAGCACCCCTGCGGACAGGGTAGGCACAGATACGCAGTATTTT.

This clone was observed a handful of times. This sequence joins TRBV6-1 and TRBJ2-2, with a possible D match to TRBD2 (5 bases). The CDR3 is made up of 15 amino acids. Germline V CDR1 and CDR2: MNHNS, SASEGT. V was pared by 2 bases and J by 4 bases, with 11 bases between. The CDR3 protein is CASSEWRVATGELFF. The CDR3 bases are TGTGCCAGCAGTGAATGGCGGGTCGCCACCGGGGAGCTGTTTTTT.

The chain joins TRBV27 to TRBJ2-1, with 11 nucleotides matching TRBD2. The CDR3 runs to 15 residues. CDR1 and CDR2 from the germline V gene are MNHEY and SMNVEV (reference sequence). V shed 6 bases, J shed 10 bases, and the junction held 11 bases outside the gene matches. CDR3 sequence (DNA): TGTGCCAGCAGCCTTTTGGTTAGCGGGGGGGCCGAGCAGTTCTTC. This codes for CASSLLVSGGAEQFF.